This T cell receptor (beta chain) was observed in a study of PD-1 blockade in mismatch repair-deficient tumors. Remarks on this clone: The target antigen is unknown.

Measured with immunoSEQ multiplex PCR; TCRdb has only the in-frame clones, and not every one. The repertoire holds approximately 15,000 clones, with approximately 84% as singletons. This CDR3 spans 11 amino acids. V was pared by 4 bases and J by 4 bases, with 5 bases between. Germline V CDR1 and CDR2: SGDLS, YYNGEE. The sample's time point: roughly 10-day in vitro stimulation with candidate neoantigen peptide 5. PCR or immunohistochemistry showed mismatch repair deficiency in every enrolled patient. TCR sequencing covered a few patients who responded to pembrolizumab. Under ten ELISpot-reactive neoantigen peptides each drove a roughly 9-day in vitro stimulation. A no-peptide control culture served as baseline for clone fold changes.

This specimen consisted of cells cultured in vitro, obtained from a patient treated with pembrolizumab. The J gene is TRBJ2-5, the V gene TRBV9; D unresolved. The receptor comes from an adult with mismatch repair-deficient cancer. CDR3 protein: CASSLRETQYF. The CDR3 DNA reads TGTGCCAGCAGCCTTAGAGAGACCCAGTACTTC. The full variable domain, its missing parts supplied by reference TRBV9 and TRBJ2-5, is DSGVTQTPKHLITATGQRVTLRCSPRSGDLSVYWYQQSLDQGLQFLIQYYNGEERAKGNILERFSAQQFPDLHSELNLSSLELGDSALYFCASSLRETQYFGPGTRLLVL.